A single sample is the source of the 13 T cell receptor beta chains below, sequenced in a study of T-cell memory formation after mild COVID-19. TCRdb itself ran the 5' RACE reads through MiXCR, one entry per CDR3 protein. The sample consists of around 440,000 distinct CDR3 sequences, 15% to 20% of them appearing once. Sequenced: PBMCs or a T cell subset sorted from them (not recorded which). The receptors were gathered from an adult woman who had mild COVID-19 (a few samples of this study predate the infection). Cell type and time point are not known.

This chain joins TRBV20-1 and TRBJ1-1; 7 nucleotides line up with TRBD1. V trimming: 5 bases; J trimming: 0 bases; junction bases outside the gene matches: 6. Germline V gene data show CDR1 as DFQATT and CDR2 as SNEGSKA (reference sequence). The CDR3 is 14 residues long. CDR3 nucleotides: TGCAGTGCTGTAGACAGGGTCGTGAACACTGAAGCTTTCTTT. Its protein product is CSAVDRVVNTEAFF.

This clonotype appeared a few times. The rearrangement links TRBV5-1 to TRBJ2-3; no reliable D call. This CDR3 region has 13 residues. In germline, CDR1 is SGHRS, CDR2 YFSETQ. V was cut by 1 base and J by 2 bases, with 5 bases left in between. CDR3: CASSLYTTDTQYF. Here the CDR3 DNA reads TGCGCCAGCAGCTTGTACACCACAGATACGCAGTATTTT.

This clonotype was seen only a few times. The chain employs TRBV12-3 or TRBV12-4 and TRBJ2-1, with D perhaps TRBD1 (6 bases). Deletions cut 5 bases from V and 3 bases from J, with 14 bases between. This CDR3 is 15 amino acids long. CDR3: CASSSGQPRYNEQFF. For the CDR3, the DNA is TGTGCCAGCAGTAGCGGACAGCCCCGCTACAATGAGCAGTTCTTC.

The chain combines TRBV21-1 with TRBJ1-6; no DNA check was done on the table's D call, TRBD1. TRBV21-1 constitutes a pseudogene. The CDR3 has 17 amino acids. CDR3 in DNA: TGTGCCAGCAGCAAAGGCACTCCGGGACTGGGGGATTCACCCCTCCACTTT. It translates to CASSKGTPGLGDSPLHF.

The sample holds a few counts of this clonotype. The V call is TRBV5-5, the J call TRBJ2-1, with D perhaps TRBD1 or TRBD2 (6 bases each). Trimming shortened V by 2 bases and J by 0 bases, and 12 bases separated the two germline ends. Germline V gene sequence: CDR1 SGHKS, CDR2 YYEKEE (reference sequence). The CDR3 loop spans 16 amino acids. The CDR3 protein is CASSFRGVGSYNEQFF. CDR3 nucleotides: TGTGCCAGCAGCTTTAGGGGGGTGGGCTCCTACAATGAGCAGTTCTTC.

As concerns this clonotype: The conserved closing phenylalanine or tryptophan is absent in this CDR3, likely reflecting a read error. The rearrangement links TRBV3-1 to TRBJ2-7, with TRBD2 matching over 10 bases. CDR1 LGHDT and CDR2 YNNKEL come from the germline V gene (reference sequence). CDR3 length: 14 residues. The V and J ends lost 5 bases and 5 bases, in that order; junction bases with no gene match: 6. CDR3 residues: CASSSGTSVNEQYL. The DNA for the CDR3 is TGTGCCAGCAGCTCCGGGACTAGCGTCAACGAGCAGTACTTA.

The J gene is TRBJ2-7, the V gene TRBV24-1; a possible D gene is TRBD2 (5 bases). Germline lookup yields CDR1 KGHDR and CDR2 SFDVKD. Trimming pared 3 bases from V and 0 bases from J, leaving 14 bases between. The CDR3 contains 16 residues. CDR3 amino acids: CATSDPFGENSYEQYF. DNA for the CDR3: TGTGCCACCAGTGATCCTTTCGGGGAAAACTCCTACGAGCAGTACTTC.

The chain uses TRBV2 and TRBJ1-1, with D possibly being TRBD1 (5 bases). Germline V gene lookup returns CDR1 SNHLY and CDR2 FYNNEI. The CDR3 is made up of 14 amino acids. Trimming shortened V by 4 bases and J by 7 bases, and 16 bases separated the two germline ends. CDR3 nucleotides: TGTGCCAGCAGTGCGTCAGGGAATCTTGGTGAAGCTTTCTTT. It is translated as CASSASGNLGEAFF. Full variable domain (missing parts from reference TRBV2 and TRBJ1-1): EPEVTQTPSHQVTQMGQEVILRCVPISNHLYFYWYRQILGQKVEFLVSFYNNEISEKSEIFDDQFSVERPDGSNFTLKIRSTKLEDSAMYFCASSASGNLGEAFFGQGTRLTVV.

This clonotype was recorded a few times. The V call is TRBV7-9, the J call TRBJ2-3, with D perhaps TRBD2 (5 bases). Germline V gene lookup returns CDR1 SEHNR and CDR2 FQNEAQ (reference sequence). This CDR3 has 15 amino acids. V was clipped by 5 bases and J by 5 bases, with 17 bases between them. The CDR3 nucleotides read TGTGCCAGCAGCCCGGGGAGCTCCTCGGGAGATACGCAGTATTTT. This gives the protein CASSPGSSSGDTQYF.

This clonotype was seen a handful of times. The chain combines TRBV21-1 with TRBJ1-2; TRBD1 reflects the table's D call only, with no check against the DNA. TRBV21-1 is a known pseudogene. The CDR3 sequence is 16 residues long. The CDR3 DNA sequence: TGTGCCAGCAGCAAATTAAGTACAGGGGGCGACTATGGCTACACCTTC. Its protein is CASSKLSTGGDYGYTF.

This clonotype was picked up one time. Relative to the germline gene, one junction end is altered; a read error may explain this. V gene TRBV7-9 combines with J gene TRBJ1-5; 7 bases align to TRBD1. Looked up from germline, CDR1 is SEHNR and CDR2 is FQNEAQ (reference sequence). The CDR3 is 15 amino acids. The CDR3 region is CASSGDRTTNQPQHF. The DNA of the CDR3 is TGTGCCAGCAGCGGGGACAGAACTACCAATCAGCCACAGCATTTT.

This clonotype has just a few counts. The chain combines TRBV7-3 with TRBJ2-7; D may be TRBD2 (6 bases). The CDR3 length is 15 residues. CDR1 is SGHTA and CDR2 is FQGTGA in the germline V gene. The V end was cut by 1 base, the J end by 5 bases, with 15 bases between. As DNA, the CDR3 is TGTGCCAGCAGCTTAATCCCCGGAGGGGAGGACGAGCAGTACTTC. Translation gives CASSLIPGGEDEQYF.

This sequence joins TRBV20-1 and TRBJ2-7; 8 bases line up with TRBD2. Germline CDR1 is DFQATT and CDR2 is SNEGSKA (reference sequence). V shed 1 base and J 6 bases; nucleotides not matched to a gene: 8. This CDR3 has 14 residues. CDR3 protein: CSARAEREYAEQYF. The CDR3 DNA is TGCAGTGCTAGAGCGGAGCGGGAGTATGCCGAGCAGTACTTC.